This passage covers 15 T cell receptor beta chains from one sample sequenced in a study of identical twins. TCRdb itself ran the 5' RACE reads through MiXCR, one entry per CDR3 protein. Of hundreds of thousands of distinct CDR3 sequences listed, 15% to 20% were seen once; the top ten hold around 13%. Another study also made use of these data, one on T cells expressing NK-cell markers.

Material for sequencing was PBMCs. The receptors stem from a woman aged 18-29 years in good health.

This clonotype was seen a handful of times. The chain recombines TRBV20-1 with TRBJ1-4; 8 bases line up with TRBD1. V was clipped by 3 bases and J by 8 bases; unmatched bases: 5. Germline V CDR1 and CDR2: DFQATT, SNEGSKA (reference sequence). The CDR3 runs to 13 residues. CDR3 sequence: CSASRQGHEKLFF. The CDR3 DNA follows: TGCAGTGCTAGTCGACAGGGGCACGAAAAACTGTTTTTT.

The chain carries TRBV19 and TRBJ2-1, with a possible D match to TRBD2 (6 bases). Germline lookup yields CDR1 LNHDA and CDR2 SQIVND (reference sequence). CDR3 length equals 13 residues. Trimming shortened V by 8 bases and J by 4 bases, and 12 bases separated the two germline ends. The CDR3 reads CASLGTPYNEQFF. CDR3 coding DNA: TGTGCCAGTCTCGGGACTCCGTACAATGAGCAGTTCTTC.

V gene TRBV2 combines with J gene TRBJ1-1; tentatively, D is TRBD1 (5 bases). Deletions cut 4 bases from V and 5 bases from J, with 14 bases between. Germline V lookup: CDR1 SNHLY, CDR2 FYNNEI. There are 14 residues in the CDR3. CDR3 sequence (DNA): TGTGCCAGCAGTGCGGAGCAGAAGGGGACTGAAGCTTTCTTT. Translating gives CASSAEQKGTEAFF. Full variable domain (outside the CDR3, taken from reference TRBV2 and TRBJ1-1): EPEVTQTPSHQVTQMGQEVILRCVPISNHLYFYWYRQILGQKVEFLVSFYNNEISEKSEIFDDQFSVERPDGSNFTLKIRSTKLEDSAMYFCASSAEQKGTEAFFGQGTRLTVV.

The CDR3 region is CASSGFGDNEQFF. The DNA for the CDR3 is TGTGCCAGCAGCGGGTTCGGGGACAATGAGCAGTTCTTC. This rearrangement joins TRBV9 to TRBJ2-1; D may be TRBD2 (5 bases). The germline gives CDR1 SGDLS, CDR2 YYNGEE. V lost 3 bases to trimming and J lost 5 bases, with 9 bases between them. The CDR3 loop spans 13 amino acids.

The chain uses TRBV29-1 and TRBJ2-1, with 7 bases identical to TRBD1. Per the germline V gene, CDR1 is SQVTM and CDR2 is ANQGSEA. CDR3 size: 12 residues. With V trimmed by 7 bases and J by 10 bases, 10 bases remained unmatched. CDR3 region: CSADRVGIEQFF. CDR3 in DNA: TGCAGCGCAGACAGGGTGGGGATCGAGCAGTTCTTC.

There are many counts of this clonotype. The chain couples TRBV7-8 to TRBJ1-2; no reliable D call. This CDR3 spans 15 amino acids. Germline loops: CDR1 SGHVS, CDR2 FQNEAQ. Trimming stripped 2 bases from V and 4 bases from J, with 14 bases between. Written as DNA, the CDR3 is TGTGCCAGCAGCTTAACGGCGGTTACGGCCTATGGCTACACCTTC. The encoded protein is CASSLTAVTAYGYTF. Together with reference TRBV7-8 and TRBJ1-2, the CDR3 gives the full variable domain: GAGVSQSPRYKVAKRGQDVALRCDPISGHVSLFWYQQALGQGPEFLTYFQNEAQLDKSGLPSDRFFAERPEGSVSTLKIQRTQQEDSAVYLCASSLTAVTAYGYTFGSGTRLTVV.

This clonotype was detected ten times or more. CDR3 protein: CASSPGTSADTQYF. In DNA form, the CDR3 reads TGTGCCAGCAGTCCCGGGACTAGTGCAGATACGCAGTATTTT. V and J are TRBV12-3 or TRBV12-4 and TRBJ2-3, with 8 bases fitting TRBD2. The CDR3 runs to 14 residues. J gave up 4 bases and V 5 bases, and 5 bases lay outside the gene matches.

The chain employs TRBV7-2 and TRBJ2-2; either TRBD1 or TRBD2 may fit D (5 bases each). The V end lost 5 bases, the J end lost 6 bases, and 22 bases lay between the germline ends. The CDR3 contains 17 residues. The germline CDR1 and CDR2 sequences are SGHTA and FQGNSA. In nucleotides, the CDR3 is TGTGCCAGCAGCCACGTGGGGCCGGGATCCGTGCCCGGGGAGCTGTTTTTT. Amino acid sequence: CASSHVGPGSVPGELFF.

The chain combines TRBV25-1 with TRBJ1-2; the D is unclear. CDR3 length equals 11 residues. With 6 bases removed from V and 1 base from J, the gap between germline ends came to 3 bases. Per germline, CDR1 MGHDK and CDR2 SYGVNS. Here the CDR3 reads CASRYNYGYTF. In nucleotides, the CDR3 is TGTGCCAGCAGGTATAACTATGGCTACACCTTC.

The CDR3 here is CASLQRDRGTEAFF. DNA of the CDR3: TGCGCCAGCCTCCAGCGGGACAGGGGCACTGAAGCTTTCTTT. This sequence joins TRBV10-2 and TRBJ1-1; 10 bases are a match to TRBD1. Per the germline V gene, CDR1 is WSHSY and CDR2 is SAAADI. The junction had 7 bases not matched to a gene; V was cut back by 8 bases and J by 4 bases. CDR3 length: 14 amino acids.

This clonotype has just a few counts. The chain carries TRBV7-2 and TRBJ1-1; D may be TRBD1 (5 bases). Germline V CDR1 and CDR2: SGHTA, FQGNSA. The CDR3 runs to 15 residues. V shed 1 base and J shed 2 bases, with 11 bases lying between them. The CDR3 coding sequence is TGTGCCAGCAGCTTAGTGGGCCAGGGAAACACTGAAGCTTTCTTT. Its protein product is CASSLVGQGNTEAFF.

This chain joins TRBV12-3 or TRBV12-4 and TRBJ2-1, with TRBD2 matching over 9 bases. This CDR3 is 16 amino acids long. J was trimmed by 4 bases and V by 6 bases; bases with no gene match: 10. DNA of the CDR3: TGTGCCAGCAGCCGGTTTAGCGGGGGAGATTACAATGAGCAGTTCTTC. Translation: CASSRFSGGDYNEQFF.

This clonotype has more than one count but fewer than ten. V usage is TRBV6-5 and J usage is TRBJ1-6; 7 bases agree with TRBD1. The CDR3 totals 16 residues. The V gene end was trimmed by 0 bases and the J gene end by 9 bases; junction bases not matched to a gene: 8. Germline V gene lookup returns CDR1 MNHEY and CDR2 SVGAGI. CDR3 amino acids: CASSYSKQGRVSPLHF. As DNA, the CDR3 is TGTGCCAGCAGTTACTCGAAACAGGGGAGGGTTTCACCCCTCCACTTT.

Only a few counts were recorded for this clonotype. V gene TRBV10-3 combines with J gene TRBJ2-1; D is perhaps TRBD2 (6 bases). Deletions cut 4 bases from V and 10 bases from J, with 11 bases between. The V gene's germline CDR1 is ENHRY and CDR2 SYGVKD. The CDR3 sequence is 12 residues long. CDR3 protein: CAISGREEEQFF. CDR3 bases: TGTGCCATCAGTGGGCGGGAAGAGGAGCAGTTCTTC.

This chain links TRBV12-3 or TRBV12-4 with TRBJ2-6; D unclear. CDR3 size: 16 residues. Trimming removed 3 bases at V and 0 bases at J, with 9 bases between. DNA for the CDR3: TGTGCCAGCAGTTTTTGGGCAACCTCTGGGGCCAACGTCCTGACTTTC. Amino acid sequence: CASSFWATSGANVLTF.